The present entry profiles one T cell receptor beta chain with its context. Its target is unknown. The sample belongs to a study of graft-versus-host responses after intestinal transplantation. Study results and caveats: GvH clones turned up in recipient marrow; some had shown up first in ileum or blood. Early declines in HvG clones that occurred post-transplant were associated with peak circulating GvH clone levels.

Sequencing used immunoSEQ multiplex PCR; TCRdb keeps in-frame clones, though not all of them. The sample yields fewer than 85,000 clones, approximately 94% seen once. This receptor was obtained from a human donor who received an intestinal transplant. Specimen: unstimulated CD8+ T cells sorted from spleen or lymph node cells, collected before intestinal transplant.

Here the CDR3 reads CASSAPSEGPEQYF. CDR3 DNA sequence: TGTGCCAGCAGCGCCCCGTCTGAAGGGCCCGAGCAGTACTTC. The rearrangement joins TRBV9 to TRBJ2-7; D call uncertain. In germline, CDR1 is SGDLS, CDR2 YYNGEE. Trimming left V 3 bases short and J 6 bases short, with 16 bases between. The CDR3 contains 14 residues.